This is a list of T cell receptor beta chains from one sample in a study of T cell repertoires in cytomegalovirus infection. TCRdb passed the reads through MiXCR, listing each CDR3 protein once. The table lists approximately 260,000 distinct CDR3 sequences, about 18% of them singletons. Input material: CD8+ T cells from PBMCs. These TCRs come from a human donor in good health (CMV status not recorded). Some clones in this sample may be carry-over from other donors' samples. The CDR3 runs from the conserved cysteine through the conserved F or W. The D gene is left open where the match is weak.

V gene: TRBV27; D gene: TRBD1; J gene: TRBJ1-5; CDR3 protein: CASSPLLGQVNQPQHF
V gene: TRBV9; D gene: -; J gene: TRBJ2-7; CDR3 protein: CASSGGHSSSYEQYF
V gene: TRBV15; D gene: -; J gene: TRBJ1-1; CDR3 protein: CATSRVQGGTEAFF
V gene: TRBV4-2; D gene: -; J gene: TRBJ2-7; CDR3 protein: CASSQVLGTQFYEQYF
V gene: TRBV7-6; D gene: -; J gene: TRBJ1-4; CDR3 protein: CASRDTGEKLFF
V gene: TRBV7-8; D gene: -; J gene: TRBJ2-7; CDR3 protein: CASSLGPVREQYF
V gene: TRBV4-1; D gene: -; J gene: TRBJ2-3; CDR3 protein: CASSQQTGTSTDTQYF
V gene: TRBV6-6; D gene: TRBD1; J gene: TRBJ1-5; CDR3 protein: CASRRRDSSNQPQHF
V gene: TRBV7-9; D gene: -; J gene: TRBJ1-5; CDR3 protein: CASSLGAQPQHF
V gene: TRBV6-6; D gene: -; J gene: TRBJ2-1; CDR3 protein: CASSPSFGNEQFF
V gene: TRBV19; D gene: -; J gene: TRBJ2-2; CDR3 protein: CASSSDNTGELFF
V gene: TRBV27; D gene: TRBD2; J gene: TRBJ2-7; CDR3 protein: CASTPRGGAVYEQYF
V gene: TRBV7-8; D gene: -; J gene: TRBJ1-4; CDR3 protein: CASSLGPAGATNEKLFF
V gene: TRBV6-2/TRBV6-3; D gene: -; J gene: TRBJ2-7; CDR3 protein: CASSYSNRVAEQYF
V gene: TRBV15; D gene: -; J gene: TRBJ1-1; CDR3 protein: CATSTEGQWTNTEAFF
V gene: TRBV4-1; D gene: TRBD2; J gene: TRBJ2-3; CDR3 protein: CASSQEPDGLAGTDTQYF
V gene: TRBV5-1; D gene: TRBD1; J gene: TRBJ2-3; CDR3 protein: CASSFGDRVTDTQYF
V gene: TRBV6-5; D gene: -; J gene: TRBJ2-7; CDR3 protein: CASSPSHGGHEQYF
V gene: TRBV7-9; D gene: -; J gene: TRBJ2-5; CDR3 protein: CASSLEWSGSPPQETQYF
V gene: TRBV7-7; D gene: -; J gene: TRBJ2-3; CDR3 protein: CASSLRGPADTQYF
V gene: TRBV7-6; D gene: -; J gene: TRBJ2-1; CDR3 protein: CASSLRDSNPLNEQFF
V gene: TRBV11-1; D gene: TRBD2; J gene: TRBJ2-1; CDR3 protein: CASSLAGLAGHNEQFF
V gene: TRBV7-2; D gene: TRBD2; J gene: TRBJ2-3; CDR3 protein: CASSPPWAGDTDTQYF
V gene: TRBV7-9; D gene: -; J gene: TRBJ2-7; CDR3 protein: CASSFRPGGQNREIYEQYF
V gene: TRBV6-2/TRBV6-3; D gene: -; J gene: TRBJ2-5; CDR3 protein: CASSYRDLKETQYF
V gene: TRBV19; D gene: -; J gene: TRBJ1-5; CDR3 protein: CASNFGPKDQPQHF
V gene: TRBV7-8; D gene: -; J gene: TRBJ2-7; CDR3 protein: CASSLDDRWEQYF
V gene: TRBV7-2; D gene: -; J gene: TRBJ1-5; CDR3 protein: CASSSAGNSNQPQHF
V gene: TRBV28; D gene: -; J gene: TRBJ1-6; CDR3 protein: CASSLTGLGNSPLHF
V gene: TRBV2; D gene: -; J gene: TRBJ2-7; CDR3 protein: CASRGRGYSYEQYF
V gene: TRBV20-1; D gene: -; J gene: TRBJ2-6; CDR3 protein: CSARGGTGFSGGGANVLTF
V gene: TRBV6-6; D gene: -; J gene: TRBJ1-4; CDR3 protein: CASSYYPETSVEKLFF
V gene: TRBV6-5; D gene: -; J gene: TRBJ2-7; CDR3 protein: CASSSGPQMEYF
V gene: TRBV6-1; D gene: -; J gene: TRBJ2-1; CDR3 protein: CASSVLRVPYNEQFF
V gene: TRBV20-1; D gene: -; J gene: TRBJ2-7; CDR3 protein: CSLAGGYEQYF
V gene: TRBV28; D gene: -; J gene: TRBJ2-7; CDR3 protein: CASSLVGALNYEQYF
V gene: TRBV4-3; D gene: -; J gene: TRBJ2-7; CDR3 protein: CASSQDEGALTYEQYF
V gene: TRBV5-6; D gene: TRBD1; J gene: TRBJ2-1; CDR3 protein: CASTPGTGGYNEQFF
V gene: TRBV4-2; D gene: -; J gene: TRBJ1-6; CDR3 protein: CASSQDRADYNSPLHF
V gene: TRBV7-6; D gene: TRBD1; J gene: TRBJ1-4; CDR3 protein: CASSKRTGAGGEKLFF
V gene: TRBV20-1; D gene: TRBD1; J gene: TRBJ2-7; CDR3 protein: CSARGPGTGYEQYF